These T cell receptor beta chains were read from a single sample in a study of blood T cell repertoires in COVID-19. The table came from immunoSEQ multiplex PCR; TCRdb's copy has only in-frame clones and leaves some out. Of 200,000 or so clones listed, 82% were seen once; the top ten hold approximately 6.9%. Sequencing was carried out using peripheral blood. Every receptor here comes from a human donor with acute or convalescent COVID-19. The donor label of this sample is uncertain. Each CDR3 is given with its conserved first and last residue. Each record gives: D gene, V gene, J gene, CDR3 length, clone size, CDR3 DNA, CDR3 protein. The D gene is left open where the match is weak. Some rows have no size entry. The others give once, few or many, or a class for an expanded clone.

>NA|TRBV9|TRBJ1-3|16|NA
TGTGCCAGCAGCGTAGCCGACAGCCGCTCTGGAAACACCATATATTTT
CASSVADSRSGNTIYF
>NA|TRBV6-1|TRBJ1-5|14|NA
TGTGCCAGCAGTGAACTAGGAGGTGGCCAGCCCCAGCATTTT
CASSELGGGQPQHF
>NA|TRBV20-1|TRBJ1-2|10|NA
TGCAGTGCTAGAGATCAGGGCTACACCTTC
CSARDQGYTF
>TRBD1|TRBV19|TRBJ1-1|14|once
TGTGCCAGTAGGAACAGGGGCATGAACACTGAAGCTTTCTTT
CASRNRGMNTEAFF
>TRBD2|TRBV7-3|TRBJ2-3|16|NA
TGTGCCAGCAGCTCCTATAGCGGGAGTGGCACAGATACGCAGTATTTT
CASSSYSGSGTDTQYF
>NA|TRBV4-1|TRBJ1-4|15|NA
TGCGCCAGCAGCCAACCTGACAGCTTTAATGAAAAACTGTTTTTT
CASSQPDSFNEKLFF
>TRBD1|TRBV14|TRBJ2-7|14|NA
TGTGCCAGCAGCCGGGACAGCCCCTCCTACGAGCAGTACTTC
CASSRDSPSYEQYF
>TRBD1|TRBV6-5|TRBJ1-6|14|NA
TGTGCCAGCAGTTACGACAGGGGAAATTCACCCCTCCACTTT
CASSYDRGNSPLHF
>NA|TRBV4-3|TRBJ1-3|15|NA
TGCGCCAGCAGCCAAGGAGTAAATTCTGGAAACACCATATATTTT
CASSQGVNSGNTIYF
>TRBD1|TRBV27|TRBJ2-7|15|NA
TGTGCCAGCAGAGCCTCCGGGACAGGGCGCTACGAGCAGTACTTC
CASRASGTGRYEQYF
>TRBD1|TRBV29-1|TRBJ1-2|18|NA
TGCAGCGTTGAACCCCCACCTGGACAGGGGGCGCGTTACTATGGCTACACCTTC
CSVEPPPGQGARYYGYTF
>NA|TRBV4-1|TRBJ2-3|17|NA
TGCGCCAGCAGCGGGGGCCGTTTGGGCGCCAGCACAGATACGCAGTATTTT
CASSGGRLGASTDTQYF
>NA|TRBV9|TRBJ2-7|15|NA
TGTGCCAGCAGCGTAAGGGCGGGCCCATCCTACGAGCAGTACTTC
CASSVRAGPSYEQYF
>TRBD1|TRBV9|TRBJ1-1|17|NA
TGTGCCAGCAGCCCAAGGACAGGGGGGACGATGAACACTGAAGCTTTCTTT
CASSPRTGGTMNTEAFF
>NA|TRBV5-1|TRBJ2-3|14|once
TGCGCCAGCAGCGCGGGACCTAACACAGATACGCAGTATTTT
CASSAGPNTDTQYF
>TRBD2|TRBV29-1|TRBJ2-5|14|once
TGCAGCGTTGATGGCGGGAGTCTGGGAGAGACCCAGTACTTC
CSVDGGSLGETQYF
>TRBD1|TRBV7-9|TRBJ1-1|13|few
TGTGCCAGCAGCTCACAACAGGGGGCGGAAGCTTTCTTT
CASSSQQGAEAFF
>NA|TRBV5-1|TRBJ1-5|15|once
TGCGCCAGCAGCTTGGAGGGACAAAGGAATCAGCCCCAGCATTTT
CASSLEGQRNQPQHF
>TRBD1|TRBV18|TRBJ2-2|16|NA
TGTGCCAGCTCACCACTTCCGACAGGGTCGCCCGGGGAGCTGTTTTTT
CASSPLPTGSPGELFF
>NA|TRBV6-5|TRBJ2-5|12|NA
TGTGCCAGCAGTAGGGGATTCGAGACCCAGTACTTC
CASSRGFETQYF
>TRBD2|TRBV7-3|TRBJ2-1|15|NA
TGTGCCAGCAGCTTCAGCGGGAGTATTGTCAATGAGCAGTTCTTC
CASSFSGSIVNEQFF
>TRBD2|TRBV19|TRBJ2-3|16|NA
TGTGCCAGTAGTGTACTAGCGGGGAGCGGAGCAGATACGCAGTATTTT
CASSVLAGSGADTQYF
>TRBD2|TRBV14|TRBJ2-7|16|NA
TGTGCCAGCAGCCTCACAAGTCCGGGGAGGGGCTACGAGCAGTACTTC
CASSLTSPGRGYEQYF
>TRBD2|TRBV5-4|TRBJ2-5|16|few
TGTGCCAGCAGCCGAGGACTAGCGGGATCCCAAGAGACCCAGTACTTC
CASSRGLAGSQETQYF
>NA|TRBV5-6|TRBJ2-5|15|NA
TGTGCCAGCAGCTTCGGGTCCGTATTCCAAGAGACCCAGTACTTC
CASSFGSVFQETQYF
>NA|TRBV27|TRBJ1-1|13|NA
TGTGCCAGCAGTTTATTCGGCAGGGAGGGAGCTTTCTTT
CASSLFGREGAFF
>TRBD2|TRBV29-1|TRBJ2-1|14|NA
TGCAGCGCCGGGAGGGGGGCACCCTACAATGAGCAGTTCTTC
CSAGRGAPYNEQFF
>TRBD1|TRBV5-1|TRBJ2-1|15|NA
TGCGCCAGCAGCTTGGAGGGACAGGGCTACAATGAGCAGTTCTTC
CASSLEGQGYNEQFF
>NA|TRBV5-8|TRBJ1-1|13|once
TGTGCCAGCAGCCTCGCGCAGAACACTGAAGCTTTCTTT
CASSLAQNTEAFF
>NA|TRBV10-1|TRBJ2-5|14|NA
TGCGCCAGCAGTGGAGGACATACCTCGGAGACCCAGTACTTC
CASSGGHTSETQYF
>TRBD1|TRBV7-2|TRBJ1-5|14|NA
TGTGCCAGCAGCTCTACAGGGGGCAATCAGCCCCAGCATTTT
CASSSTGGNQPQHF
>TRBD1|TRBV6-2/TRBV6-3|TRBJ1-1|14|NA
TGTGCCAGCAGTTCCGGACAGGGGGACACTGAAGCTTTCTTT
CASSSGQGDTEAFF
>NA|TRBV20-1|TRBJ1-4|16|NA
TGCAGTGCTAGTGGGGTCCCCAGGGGAACTAATGAAAAACTGTTTTTT
CSASGVPRGTNEKLFF
>TRBD2|TRBV28|TRBJ2-7|14|NA
TGTGCCAGCGAGGGAGGGTCTAGCTCCTACGAGCAGTACTTC
CASEGGSSSYEQYF
>TRBD1|TRBV18|TRBJ2-7|14|NA
TGTGCCAGCTCGGAAGGGACAGGGGTTTACGAGCAGTACTTC
CASSEGTGVYEQYF
>TRBD2|TRBV6-1|TRBJ2-2|17|NA
TGTGCCAGCAGTGAGGGGACTAGCGGGAAGAACACCGGGGAGCTGTTTTTT
CASSEGTSGKNTGELFF
>NA|TRBV6-5|TRBJ1-5|15|NA
TGTGCCAGCAGTTTAGGACATCCTAGCAATCAGCCCCAGCATTTT
CASSLGHPSNQPQHF
>NA|TRBV7-3|TRBJ1-1|13|few
TGTGCCAGCAGCTTAGCAGGGAACACTGAAGCTTTCTTT
CASSLAGNTEAFF
>NA|TRBV19|TRBJ1-2|14|NA
TGTGCCACCATGTCGGGCCTCGGGGGCTATGGCTACACCTTC
CATMSGLGGYGYTF